This is a list of T cell receptor beta chains from one sample in a study of read filtering for tumor transcriptome and immune sequencing. TCRdb recomputed calls from the reads with MiXCR, one row per CDR3 protein. The sample carries 20,000 to 25,000 distinct CDR3 sequences, 20% to 25% recorded once. The source material was a population of CD138-negative cells sorted from bone marrow. These receptors all stem from a donor at least 40 years old with multiple myeloma. Each CDR3 is given with its conserved first and last residue. Fields, in order: clone size, J gene, V gene, D gene, CDR3 protein, CDR3 DNA. D genes are given only for firm matches. Size tells how often a clone was seen (once, few, many) or the class of an expanded clone, and some rows leave it out.

>many|TRBJ2-1|TRBV19|TRBD2
CASSIGGGYNEQFF
TGTGCCAGTAGTATAGGGGGGGGGTACAATGAGCAGTTCTTC
>many|TRBJ2-1|TRBV29-1|.
CSVGTGEDNEQFF
TGCAGCGTTGGAACAGGGGAGGACAATGAGCAGTTCTTC
>.|TRBJ2-1|TRBV28|.
CASSFLRGSADEQFF
TGTGCCAGCAGTTTTCTTAGGGGTAGTGCGGATGAGCAGTTCTTC
>many|TRBJ2-1|TRBV6-1|.
CASSVLGGNPYNEQFF
TGTGCCAGCAGTGTGTTAGGCGGGAACCCCTACAATGAGCAGTTCTTC
>many|TRBJ2-7|TRBV27|TRBD1
CASSSQSTGTGYEQYF
TGTGCCAGCAGTTCGCAATCCACCGGGACAGGGTACGAGCAGTACTTC
>.|TRBJ1-3|TRBV2|.
CASGDGSGNTIYF
TGTGCCAGCGGGGACGGCTCTGGAAACACCATATATTTT
>many|TRBJ2-1|TRBV6-6|.
CASIPTSYNEQFF
TGTGCCAGCATCCCCACCTCCTACAATGAGCAGTTCTTC
>many|TRBJ2-3|TRBV28|TRBD2
CASSLAGVAGDTQYF
TGTGCCAGCAGTCTAGCGGGAGTCGCGGGAGATACGCAGTATTTT
>many|TRBJ1-1|TRBV5-1|.
CASSLEYNTMNTEAFF
TGCGCCAGCAGCTTGGAGTATAACACTATGAACACTGAAGCTTTCTTT
>many|TRBJ2-7|TRBV5-1|.
CASSSRTIEEQYF
TGCGCCAGCAGCTCTCGGACAATAGAAGAGCAGTACTTC
>few|TRBJ1-5|TRBV5-1|.
CASSLDSRAGQPQHF
TGCGCCAGCAGCTTGGACTCCCGGGCCGGTCAGCCCCAGCATTTT
>many|TRBJ2-5|TRBV20-1|TRBD2
CSARDQTSGQETQYF
TGCAGTGCTAGAGATCAAACTAGCGGCCAAGAGACCCAGTACTTC
>many|TRBJ2-7|TRBV5-1|.
CASSLGPGTYEQYF
TGCGCCAGCAGCTTGGGGCCAGGGACCTACGAGCAGTACTTC
>medium-sized|TRBJ2-1|TRBV19|TRBD2
CASSRGLAGGWEQFF
TGTGCCAGTAGTAGGGGCCTAGCGGGAGGATGGGAGCAGTTCTTC
>.|TRBJ2-2|TRBV5-1|.
CASSLVRGAGELFF
TGCGCCAGCAGCTTGGTTCGAGGGGCCGGGGAGCTGTTTTTT
>many|TRBJ2-7|TRBV20-1|.
CSAVSLGSGEQYF
TGCAGTGCTGTAAGCCTCGGGTCCGGCGAGCAGTACTTC
>many|TRBJ1-1|TRBV29-1|TRBD1
CSASTGLDTEAFF
TGCAGCGCGTCGACAGGGTTGGACACTGAAGCTTTCTTT
>many|TRBJ1-1|TRBV10-3|TRBD1
CAISEQGPRTEAFF
TGTGCCATCAGTGAACAGGGGCCGAGGACTGAAGCTTTCTTT
>few|TRBJ2-3|TRBV5-1|TRBD1
CASSRRQGGADTQYF
TGCGCCAGCAGCCGGCGACAGGGTGGCGCAGATACGCAGTATTTT
>many|TRBJ2-1|TRBV11-2|TRBD2
CASSPWEGGRGSYNEQFF
TGTGCCAGCAGCCCCTGGGAGGGAGGGCGGGGCTCCTACAATGAGCAGTTCTTC
>many|TRBJ1-1|TRBV18|.
CASSPPSLGGTTEAFF
TGTGCCAGCTCACCACCTTCCTTGGGGGGGACCACTGAAGCTTTCTTT
>many|TRBJ2-1|TRBV4-1|TRBD2
CASSQEGTSGRWNEQFF
TGCGCCAGCAGCCAAGAGGGGACTAGCGGGAGGTGGAATGAGCAGTTCTTC
>medium-sized|TRBJ2-1|TRBV7-3|TRBD2
CASSLSGTSGNNEQFF
TGTGCCAGCAGCTTAAGTGGGACTAGCGGCAACAATGAGCAGTTCTTC
>many|TRBJ1-5|TRBV7-2|TRBD1
CASMGQGLNQPQHF
TGTGCCAGCATGGGACAGGGGCTGAATCAGCCCCAGCATTTT
>few|TRBJ2-5|TRBV28|.
CASSLLEETQYF
TGTGCCAGCAGTTTATTGGAAGAGACCCAGTACTTC
>many|TRBJ2-5|TRBV29-1|TRBD2
CSVDASGRGETQYF
TGCAGCGTTGATGCTAGCGGGAGAGGGGAGACCCAGTACTTC
>.|TRBJ2-7|TRBV18|.
CASSQDGTYEQYF
TGTGCCAGCTCGCAGGACGGAACCTACGAGCAGTACTTC
>many|TRBJ2-1|TRBV29-1|TRBD1
CSLPGQGRNEQFF
TGCAGCCTCCCGGGACAGGGGCGCAATGAGCAGTTCTTC
>.|TRBJ1-3|TRBV4-1|.
CTSSFHLFGNTIYF
TGCACCAGCAGCTTCCACCTATTCGGAAACACCATATATTTT
>many|TRBJ2-1|TRBV30|TRBD1
CAWNRRQGNEQFF
TGTGCCTGGAATCGGCGACAGGGCAATGAGCAGTTCTTC
>many|TRBJ2-7|TRBV20-1|TRBD2
CSARQASGSREQYF
TGCAGTGCTAGACAGGCTAGCGGGAGTCGCGAGCAGTACTTC
>.|TRBJ1-2|TRBV30|.
CAWTPGRGPGYTF
TGTGCCTGGACCCCGGGACGGGGTCCAGGCTACACCTTC
>medium-sized|TRBJ2-1|TRBV27|TRBD2
CASSTGTSGSSEQFF
TGTGCCAGCAGTACCGGGACTAGCGGGAGTAGTGAGCAGTTCTTC
>many|TRBJ2-7|TRBV29-1|TRBD2
CSVDSGSSYEQYF
TGCAGCGTTGATAGCGGGAGCTCCTACGAGCAGTACTTC
>many|TRBJ1-1|TRBV5-6|.
CASSFGQGDTEAFF
TGTGCCAGCAGCTTTGGGCAGGGAGACACTGAAGCTTTCTTT
>many|TRBJ1-1|TRBV5-1|TRBD1
CASSWGDRDLTEAFF
TGCGCCAGCAGCTGGGGGGACAGGGACCTCACTGAAGCTTTCTTT
>medium-sized|TRBJ2-5|TRBV6-1|TRBD1
CASIGTGFDQETQYF
TGTGCCAGCATCGGGACAGGGTTTGACCAAGAGACCCAGTACTTC
>many|TRBJ1-5|TRBV20-1|.
CSAKREYSNQPQHF
TGCAGTGCAAAAAGGGAGTATAGCAATCAGCCCCAGCATTTT
>.|TRBJ2-1|TRBV24-1|TRBD2
CATSAGRPLAGTAYNEQFF
TGTGCCACCAGTGCTGGCAGGCCTTTAGCGGGAACAGCCTACAATGAGCAGTTCTTC
>many|TRBJ2-2|TRBV7-9|.
CASSPGTLYTGELFF
TGTGCCAGCAGCCCCGGGACTCTCTACACCGGGGAGCTGTTTTTT
>many|TRBJ2-7|TRBV3-1|TRBD2
CASSRGTSGSYEQYF
TGTGCCAGCAGCCGGGGGACTAGCGGGAGTTACGAGCAGTACTTC
>.|TRBJ2-2|TRBV28|TRBD1
CASSPFYRGRSHSDTGELFF
TGTGCCAGCAGCCCCTTCTACAGGGGGCGGTCGCACTCGGACACCGGGGAGCTGTTTTTT
>many|TRBJ2-1|TRBV15|.
CATSRDKLMINEQFF
TGTGCCACCAGCAGAGACAAGCTAATGATCAATGAGCAGTTCTTC
>many|TRBJ1-1|TRBV6-5|.
CASRDQAGETEAFF
TGTGCCAGCAGAGATCAGGCAGGGGAAACTGAAGCTTTCTTT
>medium-sized|TRBJ2-7|TRBV28|.
CASVRGDEQYF
TGTGCCAGCGTCAGGGGGGACGAGCAGTACTTC
>medium-sized|TRBJ2-1|TRBV7-9|.
CASSLGGSSGSYEQFF
TGTGCCAGCAGCTTAGGAGGGAGTTCGGGAAGCTATGAGCAGTTCTTC
>many|TRBJ2-7|TRBV20-1|TRBD1
CSARGDRDYYEQYF
TGCAGTGCTAGAGGGGACAGGGATTACTACGAGCAGTACTTC
>few|TRBJ1-5|TRBV3-1|.
CASGERAGRAQHF
TGTGCCAGCGGTGAAAGGGCGGGGAGGGCCCAGCATTTT
>few|TRBJ2-3|TRBV2|.
CASSVPGTDTQYF
TGTGCCAGCAGTGTCCCCGGGACAGATACGCAGTATTTT
>many|TRBJ2-7|TRBV30|.
CAWSPRGYEQYF
TGTGCCTGGAGTCCCAGGGGCTACGAGCAGTACTTC
>many|TRBJ2-1|TRBV20-1|.
CSARDLRTGNEQFF
TGCAGTGCTAGAGATCTTAGGACTGGGAATGAGCAGTTCTTC
>many|TRBJ2-1|TRBV5-6|TRBD2
CASSSGLAGRRGSYNEQFF
TGTGCCAGCAGCTCGGGACTAGCGGGACGGCGGGGCTCCTACAATGAGCAGTTCTTC
>many|TRBJ2-1|TRBV6-6|TRBD2
CASSTSSGRPYNEQFF
TGTGCCAGCAGTACATCTAGCGGGAGACCTTACAATGAGCAGTTCTTC
>.|TRBJ1-1|TRBV28|.
CASSPARLNTEAFF
TGTGCCAGCAGCCCCGCACGTTTGAACACTGAAGCTTTCTTT